The sequence of this TCR beta chain was determined in a study of T cell changes during pregnancy in multiple sclerosis. Only in-frame clones appear in the TCRdb table, and some are missing; sequencing was by immunoSEQ multiplex PCR. The data show tens of thousands of clones, more than 80% seen once. CDR1 is MNHEY, CDR2 SMNVEV, per germline (reference sequence). The CDR3 is 16 residues long. Trimming removed 3 bases at V and 1 base at J, with 12 bases between. This TCR was sampled from a female donor with multiple sclerosis, enrolled in a pregnancy study. The sample consisted of peripheral blood, taken in the third trimester of pregnancy. The V and J genes are TRBV27 and TRBJ2-2; maybe TRBD2 (5 bases). The CDR3 here is CASSFVRGQNTGELFF. CDR3 sequence (DNA): TGTGCCAGCAGTTTCGTTCGGGGTCAGAACACCGGGGAGCTGTTTTTT.